Sequencing of this TCR beta chain was carried out in a study of T cell responses to AZD1222 COVID-19 vaccine. Study-wide context: Combined were second doses at about 4 or about 12 weeks.

Germline V gene lookup returns CDR1 LGHDT and CDR2 YNNKEL (reference sequence). The CDR3 is made up of 13 amino acids. V was trimmed by 2 bases and J by 1 base, leaving 3 bases between them. Study-wide results and caveats: CD4 TCRs covered the whole spike, strongest at regions 160-218 and 743-854. Possibly, clonal diversity was underestimated; donors were largely white British and included more females.

Only in-frame clones appear in the TCRdb table, and some are missing; sequencing was by immunoSEQ multiplex PCR. The repertoire holds approximately 180,000 clones, roughly nine tenths seen once, with approximately 2.5% in the top ten. To note about this clone: Its target is unknown.

Sequencing was performed on peripheral blood, taken on day 0 of AZD1222 vaccination. The chain couples TRBV3-1 (or the pseudogene TRBV3-2) to TRBJ1-5; D remains ambiguous. This receptor was taken from an adult in good health. The CDR3 nucleotides read TGTGCCAGCAGCCAAATGAGCAATCAGCCCCAGCATTTT. Protein product: CASSQMSNQPQHF.